This T cell receptor (beta chain) is drawn from a study of breast tumors, draining lymph nodes, adjacent tissues (TCRdb year 2016). Context from the whole study: The study compared TCR beta repertoires across tumor, adjacent nontumor tissue and axillary lymph nodes from breast cancer patients. The study was designed to assess the relationships and possible T-cell exchange between tumor, surrounding tissue and draining lymph node repertoires in human breast cancer. The paper as a whole reports these results and caveats: A scenario in which most tumor T cells derive from the lymph node and then expand within tumor tissue was judged to be consistent with the data. In luminal-like breast cancer, tumor and nontumor tissue repertoires resembled each other significantly more than in basal-like breast cancer. Tumor T-cell repertoires showed less diversity than lymph node repertoires and more diversity than nontumor tissue repertoires, and tumor T-cell repertoires showed preferential V and J gene usage. The conclusion that tumor T cells originate in lymph nodes was framed as consistent with a hypothesis rather than directly demonstrated.

TCRdb records Illumina HiSeq 2000 as the sequencer. Multiplex PCR amplification was used to generate the TCR beta chain libraries. High-throughput sequencing was used to analyze the amplified TCR beta chain products. TCRdb reanalyzed the raw reads on its own, using fastp at Q25 for trimming and MiXCR for clone calling, and kept in-frame beta chains. Rows matching on CDR3 protein sequence are summarized as one entry with the most common DNA and genes. This sample holds 190,000 or so distinct CDR3 sequences; about 32% were observed only once. Over 4% of the sample is in the top ten clones. The axillary draining lymph nodes of breast cancer patients were the source of the lymph node samples. A word on this clonotype: Its antigen is unknown. No quality values exist for individual bases; no much larger clone is one base distant.

V has 4 bases trimmed and J has 5 bases trimmed; junction bases matching no gene number 6. Sequences KGHDR (CDR1) and SFDVKD (CDR2) are obtained from the germline V gene. The cysteine opens and the phenylalanine closes a CDR3 of 15 amino acids. Only the CDR3 region is kept as DNA, spanning 45 bases read in frame from base 1. Sequencing input: axillary lymph node tissue. This receptor was taken from a female donor with breast cancer. Some clones in this sample may be carry-over from other donors' samples. The receptor chain draws on TRBV24-1 and TRBJ2-5; 10 bases in the junction line up with TRBD1. The sequenced DNA is TGTGCCACCAGTGACACGACAGGGGGCCTGGAGACCCAGTACTTC. It is translated as CATSDTTGGLETQYF.